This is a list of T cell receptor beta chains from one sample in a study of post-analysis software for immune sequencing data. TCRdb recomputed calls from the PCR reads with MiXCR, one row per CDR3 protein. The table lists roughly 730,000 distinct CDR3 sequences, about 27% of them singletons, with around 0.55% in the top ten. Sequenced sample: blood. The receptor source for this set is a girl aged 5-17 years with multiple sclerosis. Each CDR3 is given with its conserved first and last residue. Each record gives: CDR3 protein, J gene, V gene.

CDR3: CSVDDGYEQYF
J: TRBJ2-7
V: TRBV29-1

CDR3: CSASPGQGVGELFF
J: TRBJ2-2
V: TRBV20-1

CDR3: CASSLGAGAYNEQFF
J: TRBJ2-1
V: TRBV28

CDR3: CASSALDLGRGTEAFF
J: TRBJ1-1
V: TRBV10-1

CDR3: CASSLWPESGYNEQFF
J: TRBJ2-1
V: TRBV7-2

CDR3: CASSARTGPANYGYTF
J: TRBJ1-2
V: TRBV9

CDR3: CASSQVRLRSGYTF
J: TRBJ1-2
V: TRBV3-1

CDR3: CASSFTGEVEQYF
J: TRBJ2-7
V: TRBV7-9

CDR3: CASTQTVPGGHGAFF
J: TRBJ1-1
V: TRBV6-6

CDR3: CSVDLGNQYF
J: TRBJ2-7
V: TRBV29-1

CDR3: CASSQATRERGYTF
J: TRBJ1-2
V: TRBV14